Here is one T cell receptor (beta chain) with its context. The antigen remains undetermined. This entry belongs to a study of T cell responses to AZD1222 COVID-19 vaccine. Here immunoSEQ multiplex PCR was the method, and the copy in TCRdb shows in-frame clones only, minus some. The sample carries 110,000 to 150,000 clones, around 93% recorded once. General study points: Compared with day 0, the breadth and depth of the Spike-specific TCR repertoire rose significantly after two doses of AZD1222.

Looked up from germline, CDR1 is SEHNR and CDR2 is FQNEAQ (reference sequence). CDR3 length equals 14 residues. V gave up 6 bases and J gave up 6 bases, with 15 bases separating them. The V and J genes are TRBV7-9 and TRBJ1-3; D is uncertain. The sample consisted of peripheral blood, taken 28 days after the second AZD1222 dose. The TCR comes from an adult who received the AZD1222 COVID-19 vaccine. The CDR3 DNA reads TGTGCCAGCAGTCCCTACGGGTTTGAAAACACCATATATTTT. It translates to CASSPYGFENTIYF. Full variable domain (missing parts from reference TRBV7-9 and TRBJ1-3): DTGVSQNPRHKITKRGQNVTFRCDPISEHNRLYWYRQTLGQGPEFLTYFQNEAQLEKSRLLSDRFSAERPKGSFSTLEIQRTEQGDSAMYLCASSPYGFENTIYFGEGSWLTVV.